This T cell receptor beta chain was sequenced in a study of blood T cell repertoires in COVID-19. Study summary: There were acute and convalescent COVID-19 samples, and they came from the United States, Italy and Spain. T cells, B-cell-depleted T cells, or PBMCs provided the cDNA or gDNA that served as material.

Profiling relied on immunoSEQ multiplex PCR, and the TCRdb table lists in-frame clones only, not all of them. The sample lists some 180,000 clones, nearly 90% occurring once. This CDR3 spans 14 amino acids. Looked up from germline, CDR1 is SGDLS and CDR2 is YYNGEE. V was cut by 2 bases and J by 2 bases, with 7 bases left in between. The V gene is TRBV9, the J gene TRBJ1-4; no clear D gene. The sequenced material came from peripheral blood. This sequence originates from a man between 60 and 70 years old with active or convalescent COVID-19. In DNA form, the CDR3 reads TGTGCCAGCAGCGTGACTGGGACTAATGAAAAACTGTTTTTT. This sequence encodes CASSVTGTNEKLFF.